This TCR beta chain was identified during a study of T cell repertoires in ileal Crohn's disease. Study background: At surgery, about 34% of patients smoked, with median disease duration 7.9 years.

Germline lookup yields CDR1 MDHEN and CDR2 SYDVKM. CDR3 length equals 17 residues. J lost 7 bases, V lost 4 bases, and 13 bases had no gene match. Remarks on this clone: Antigen unknown.

Regarding the study as a whole: All patients with clonality above 26.8% had endoscopic recurrence.

Assay: immunoSEQ multiplex PCR; the TCRdb copy retains only in-frame clones and omits some. The table has 15,000 or so clones, 87% seen once. V gene TRBV28 combines with J gene TRBJ2-2, with 9 bases identical to TRBD1. Sequenced: ileal tissue. This TCR was recovered from an adult with Crohn's disease. CDR3 region: CASSSPSRTGAYGELFF. The CDR3 DNA reads as TGTGCCAGCAGTTCCCCCTCCAGGACAGGGGCCTACGGGGAGCTGTTTTTT.